One TCR beta chain is described in this entry. CDR3 length: 11 amino acids. Germline V gene data show CDR1 as SGHDN and CDR2 as FVKESK. Trimming removed 3 bases at V and 3 bases at J, with 3 bases between. This entry belongs to a study of T cell responses to AZD1222 COVID-19 vaccine. Produced via immunoSEQ multiplex PCR; TCRdb's table is partial and in-frame only. This table has approximately 65,000 clones, roughly 86% appearing once. The rearrangement links TRBV14 to TRBJ2-7; D unclear. The sample here was peripheral blood, taken on day 0 of AZD1222 vaccination. The source of this sequence is an adult in good health. The CDR3: CASSHSYEQYF. The CDR3 coding sequence is TGTGCCAGCAGCCATAGCTACGAGCAGTACTTC.